This is a list of T cell receptor beta chains from one sample in a study of blood T cell repertoires in COVID-19. Method: immunoSEQ multiplex PCR; TCRdb's copy keeps in-frame clones and lacks some. The table lists roughly 160,000 clones, approximately 81% of them singletons, with around 18% in the top ten. Source material: PBMCs or T cells enriched from blood (not recorded which). These receptors all stem from a man aged 60 to 75 who had recovered from COVID-19. CDR3s include the opening cysteine and the closing phenylalanine or tryptophan. The D gene is left open where the match is weak. Clone sizes are given selectively: once, few, many, or a class where the clone is expanded.

V	J	size	D	DNA	CDR3
TRBV1	TRBJ2-7	-	-	TGCACCAGCAGCCAAGTGCCCCAGCGGGAGAAAGGCTACGAGCAGTACTTC	CTSSQVPQREKGYEQYF
TRBV3-1/TRBV3-2	TRBJ2-7	-	-	TGTGCCAGCAGCCAAGTACGGGGTCCCTACGAGCAGTACTTC	CASSQVRGPYEQYF
TRBV9	TRBJ2-3	few	TRBD2	TGTGCCAGCTCAGGAGGTATAGCGGGAGACACAGATACGCAGTATTTT	CASSGGIAGDTDTQYF
TRBV28	TRBJ1-1	-	TRBD1	TGTGCCAGCAGCTCTCCCGGGACAGTCTACACTGAAGCTTTCTTT	CASSSPGTVYTEAFF
TRBV6-5	TRBJ2-1	-	TRBD1	TGTGCCAGCAAGGGACAGGGTTACAATGAGCAGTTCTTC	CASKGQGYNEQFF
TRBV19	TRBJ2-1	-	-	TGTGCCAGTAGTAGGGACACTTTGCAGTTCTTC	CASSRDTLQFF
TRBV4-2	TRBJ2-1	-	TRBD2	TGTGCCAGCAGCCAAGGGCAGGGACTAGGCTCCTTTATAGACCAGTTCTTC	CASSQGQGLGSFIDQFF
TRBV27	TRBJ1-6	-	-	TGTGCCAGCAGTTTACGAGACAGGAGCGATTCACCCCTCCACTTT	CASSLRDRSDSPLHF
TRBV6-5	TRBJ2-7	-	-	TGTGCCAGCACCCAAAGATTGGGGCAGGACGAGCAGTACTTC	CASTQRLGQDEQYF
TRBV6-6	TRBJ2-1	few	-	TGTGCCAGCAGCGGGATTTTTTACAATGAGCAGTTCTTC	CASSGIFYNEQFF
TRBV30	TRBJ1-2	-	TRBD1	TGTGCCTGGAAGTACCACTCTGACAGGGAAATTCATGGCTACACCTTC	CAWKYHSDREIHGYTF
TRBV19	TRBJ2-7	-	-	TGTGCCAGTAGTATAGTGGGAGGAAGCTACGAGCAGTACTTC	CASSIVGGSYEQYF
TRBV18	TRBJ1-2	-	TRBD1	TGTGCCAGCTCAACAACAGGGGGGTATGGCTACACCTTC	CASSTTGGYGYTF
TRBV7-3	TRBJ2-1	-	TRBD1	TGTGCCAGCAGCTTTGGGCAGGGGGCTAATGAGCAGTTCTTC	CASSFGQGANEQFF
TRBV28	TRBJ2-1	few	TRBD2	TGTGCCAGCAGTACCCGAGGTAGCGGGAAGGTCGATGAGCAGTTCTTC	CASSTRGSGKVDEQFF
TRBV6-6	TRBJ1-2	-	-	TGTGCCAGCAGTGGACAGACGGGGTATGGCTACACCTTC	CASSGQTGYGYTF
TRBV19	TRBJ1-3	-	-	TGTGCCAGTAGTATCTCGGGTACACCTGGAAACACCATATATTTT	CASSISGTPGNTIYF
TRBV5-5	TRBJ1-5	-	TRBD1	TGTGCCAGCAGGGCCGGACAGGGGGGCAATCAGCCCCAGCATTTT	CASRAGQGGNQPQHF
TRBV2	TRBJ1-2	-	-	TGTGCCAGCAGTGTATTACAGGCGACTAACTATGGCTACACCTTC	CASSVLQATNYGYTF
TRBV5-1	TRBJ2-1	-	TRBD1	TGCGCCAGCAGCTTGGAGGGGACAGGGACCTACAATGAGCAGTTCTTC	CASSLEGTGTYNEQFF
TRBV11-2	TRBJ1-4	once	TRBD1	TGTGCCAGCAGCTTAGAGCCCCGACAGGGGGGCTATGAAAAACTGTTTTTT	CASSLEPRQGGYEKLFF
TRBV18	TRBJ2-2	-	TRBD2	TGTGCCAGCTCGCTAACTAGCGGGGGGTCCCAACCAAAACGCACCGGGGAGCTGTTTTTT	CASSLTSGGSQPKRTGELFF
TRBV6-1	TRBJ1-2	once	-	TGTGCCAGCAGTGAGAGCTATGGCTACACCTTC	CASSESYGYTF
TRBV19	TRBJ2-2	-	-	TGTGCCAGCTCCCAGTTGGGTCAGGCCGGGGAGCTGTTTTTT	CASSQLGQAGELFF
TRBV5-1	TRBJ1-4	-	-	TGCGCCAGCAGCCCTTCCTGGCGGGATTCAAATGAAAAACTGTTTTTT	CASSPSWRDSNEKLFF
TRBV27	TRBJ1-6	few	-	TGTGCCAGCAGCCCGACCCCGGACATCCTAAATTCACCCCTCCACTTT	CASSPTPDILNSPLHF
TRBV23-1	TRBJ2-5	-	TRBD1	TGCGCCAGCAGAGACAGGGCCCTTTGGGAGACCCAGTACTTC	CASRDRALWETQYF
TRBV27	TRBJ2-3	-	TRBD2	TGTGCCAGCAGCGGGGGGGGAGGCATCCCCCCAGATACGCAGTATTTT	CASSGGGGIPPDTQYF
TRBV4-1	TRBJ2-7	-	TRBD2	TGCGCCAGCAGCAACCGGGAGGATCCTGGCCTCGAGCAGTACTTC	CASSNREDPGLEQYF
TRBV7-9	TRBJ1-1	-	TRBD1	TGTGCCAGCAGCTTAGCGGGACAGGGGAACACTGAAGCTTTCTTT	CASSLAGQGNTEAFF
TRBV2	TRBJ1-1	once	TRBD1	TGTGCCAGCAGCCTACCGCGCAACAGGGGGGCCCCTGAAGCTTTCTTT	CASSLPRNRGAPEAFF
TRBV5-4	TRBJ2-3	few	TRBD2	TGTGCCAGCAGCATGGGGGTGGCTAGCGGATACACAGATACGCAGTATTTT	CASSMGVASGYTDTQYF